This T cell receptor beta chain is from a study of blood T cell repertoires in COVID-19. Looking at the study overall: Acute and convalescent COVID-19 specimens originated in the United States, Italy and Spain. From T cells, B-cell-depleted T cells, or PBMCs came the material, which was cDNA or gDNA.

CDR3 length equals 14 residues. Germline values: CDR1 SGDLS, CDR2 YYNGEE. Trimming took 3 bases from V and 3 from J; bases not matched to a gene: 3. The method was immunoSEQ multiplex PCR; TCRdb's version includes in-frame clones alone and lacks a portion of them. This sample has some 80,000 clones; 79% occur once, and the top ten carry about 5.4%. The specimen was peripheral blood. The TCR was taken from a woman older than 75 with active or convalescent COVID-19. The rearrangement joins TRBV9 to TRBJ2-7, with 10 bases lining up with TRBD1. The CDR3 coding sequence is TGTGCCAGCAGCGCGGGACAGGGGATCTACGAGCAGTACTTC. It encodes CASSAGQGIYEQYF.